This TCR beta chain was sequenced in a study of blood T cell repertoires in COVID-19. Study as a whole: From the United States, Italy and Spain came samples of acute and convalescent COVID-19. T cells, B-cell-depleted T cells, or PBMCs supplied cDNA or gDNA.

Original methodology: Counts of nucleated cells, estimated from reference gene primer amplification, were obtained. Sequenced by immunoSEQ multiplex PCR; TCRdb stores in-frame clones only, minus some. V and J calls and clone size are those listed in that table; D and trimming were worked out from the DNA. The data show about 51,000 clones, 65% to 90% seen once. The germline CDR1 and CDR2 sequences are SGHTS and YDEGEE. V was trimmed by 4 bases and J by 0 bases, leaving 11 bases between them. The CDR3 runs 15 residues. The TCR comes from a man aged 55 to 70 with acute or convalescent COVID-19. Sequencing used peripheral blood. The chain is built from TRBV5-8 and TRBJ2-1, with a possible D match to TRBD2 (6 bases). The CDR3 DNA sequence: TGTGCCAGCAGCCTCCTCGGGAGCTCCTACAATGAGCAGTTCTTC. It translates to CASSLLGSSYNEQFF.